The 11 T cell receptor beta chains reported below all come from one sample, sequenced in a study of Ad26.COV2.S vaccination and SARS-CoV-2 variants. Repertoires were generated with immunoSEQ multiplex PCR, while TCRdb's copy carries only in-frame clones and drops some. The sample has approximately 500,000 clones, approximately 90% seen once; the top ten hold 13%. Treatment: some 20 received Ad26.COV2.S at low or high dose, single or two shots; five or six received placebo; per-sample allocation not given. The samples were gathered on day 63 after the first injection of vaccine or placebo. The input for sequencing was peripheral blood, taken in a trial of Ad26.COV2.S vaccine versus placebo. These receptors were collected from a person aged 18-65 years who received the Ad26.COV2.S COVID-19 vaccine or a placebo.

The chain links TRBV5-1 to TRBJ1-1; 7 bases match TRBD1. The CDR3 runs to 14 residues. Germline lookup yields CDR1 SGHRS and CDR2 YFSETQ. The trim removed 4 bases at V and 5 bases at J, leaving 8 bases unmatched. The CDR3 DNA reads TGCGCCAGCAGCGGGCAGGGGGTAGGGACTGAAGCTTTCTTT. It yields the protein CASSGQGVGTEAFF.

V usage is TRBV24-1 and J usage is TRBJ2-7; D may correspond to TRBD1 or TRBD2 (5 bases each). V was trimmed by 2 bases and J by 3 bases, leaving 7 bases between them. Germline CDR1 reads KGHDR; CDR2 reads SFDVKD. The CDR3 consists of 13 residues. DNA for the CDR3: TGTGCCACCAGTGATTCTGGGGGCTACGAGCAGTACTTC. This translates into CATSDSGGYEQYF.

V is TRBV5-4 and J is TRBJ2-7, with 8 bases fitting TRBD1. This CDR3 is built from 17 residues. Per the germline V gene, CDR1 is SGHNT and CDR2 is YYREEE (reference sequence). V shed 0 bases and J 5 bases; nucleotides not matched to a gene: 13. The CDR3 reads CASSLASGLRGLNEQYF. Written as DNA, the CDR3 is TGTGCCAGCAGCTTGGCCTCTGGACTCAGGGGGCTTAACGAGCAGTACTTC.

The gene calls are TRBV30 and TRBJ2-1; 11 positions match TRBD2. Germline V gene sequence: CDR1 GTSNPN, CDR2 SVGIG (reference sequence). After removal of 3 bases from V and 5 bases from J, the junction contained 12 bases not matched to a gene. This CDR3 contains 17 residues. The DNA for the CDR3 is TGTGCCTGGAGGTCACAGTGGGGGACTAGCGGTCACAATGAGCAGTTCTTC. Its protein is CAWRSQWGTSGHNEQFF.

The chain combines TRBV28 with TRBJ1-2, with 8 nucleotides matching TRBD1. The V gene end was trimmed by 5 bases and the J gene end by 2 bases; junction bases not matched to a gene: 7. Germline V gene sequence: CDR1 MDHEN, CDR2 SYDVKM. CDR3 length equals 15 residues. The CDR3 nucleotides are TGTGCCAGCAGTACGCAGGACAGGGTAAACTATGGCTACACCTTC. Its translation is CASSTQDRVNYGYTF.

The chain uses TRBV9 and TRBJ2-7; unclear D gene. This CDR3 is 13 amino acids long. V was pared by 0 bases and J by 5 bases, with 9 bases between. Germline values: CDR1 SGDLS, CDR2 YYNGEE. CDR3 bases: TGTGCCAGCAGCGTAGGGCTAGAGCACGAGCAGTACTTC. It specifies CASSVGLEHEQYF.

This chain connects TRBV6-2 or TRBV6-3 to TRBJ2-1; D may correspond to TRBD1 or TRBD2 (5 bases each). CDR1 is MNHEY, CDR2 SVGEGT, per germline. With 5 bases removed from V and 4 bases from J, the gap between germline ends came to 15 bases. This CDR3 spans 15 amino acids. The CDR3 protein is CASSSSGTVYNEQFF. DNA for the CDR3: TGTGCCAGCAGTAGCTCCGGGACGGTTTACAATGAGCAGTTCTTC.

V usage is TRBV28 and J usage is TRBJ1-2; D possibly corresponds to TRBD1 (6 bases). V lost 6 bases and J 3 bases, leaving 14 bases between the germline ends. The length of the CDR3 is 14 residues. CDR1 is MDHEN, CDR2 SYDVKM, per germline. The CDR3 protein is CASSGGRGYYGYTF. DNA for the CDR3: TGTGCCAGCAGCGGGGGGCGGGGGTACTATGGCTACACCTTC.

The CDR3 DNA sequence: TGTGCCAGCAGCCATGGACTAGGTTACGAGCAGTACTTC. Translation gives CASSHGLGYEQYF. V gene TRBV7-3 combines with J gene TRBJ2-7; 7 bases align to TRBD2. CDR1 is SGHTA, CDR2 FQGTGA, per germline. The CDR3 spans 13 residues. Germline trimming cut 5 bases from V and 4 bases from J; bases unmatched to any gene: 5.

V usage is TRBV6-5 and J usage is TRBJ2-3; 9 nucleotides match TRBD2. V shed 6 bases and J 4 bases; nucleotides not matched to a gene: 8. The CDR3 runs 15 residues. Per the germline V gene, CDR1 is MNHEY and CDR2 is SVGAGI. CDR3 residues: CASSSSGSLADTQYF. The CDR3 region has the DNA TGTGCCAGCAGCAGTAGCGGGAGTCTGGCAGATACGCAGTATTTT.

This chain uses TRBV7-2 with TRBJ2-7; possibly TRBD1 for D (5 bases). This CDR3 has 16 residues. V was trimmed by 4 bases and J by 1 base, leaving 17 bases between them. The germline V gene encodes CDR1 SGHTA and CDR2 FQGNSA. CDR3 coding DNA: TGTGCCAGCAGCTCAGACTCAAGCCCAGGGTCCTACGAGCAGTACTTC. It translates to CASSSDSSPGSYEQYF.